This TCR beta chain comes out of a study of CD8 T cells in ankylosing spondylitis. CDR3 size: 13 residues. V was pared by 8 bases and J by 3 bases, with 13 bases between. Germline CDR1 is LNHDA and CDR2 is SQIVND (reference sequence). TCRdb passed the 5' RACE reads through MiXCR, listing each CDR3 protein once. The repertoire holds 130,000 or so distinct CDR3 sequences, about an eighth seen once, with roughly 4.3% in the top ten. V gene TRBV19 combines with J gene TRBJ1-1, with D unresolved. The sample consisted of blood, either unsorted or a sorted T cell fraction (not recorded which). The receptor comes from a female donor with ankylosing spondylitis or in good health (not recorded which). This CDR3 reads CASASSRDTEAFF. The CDR3 coding sequence is TGTGCCAGTGCTTCTTCGAGGGACACTGAAGCTTTCTTT.